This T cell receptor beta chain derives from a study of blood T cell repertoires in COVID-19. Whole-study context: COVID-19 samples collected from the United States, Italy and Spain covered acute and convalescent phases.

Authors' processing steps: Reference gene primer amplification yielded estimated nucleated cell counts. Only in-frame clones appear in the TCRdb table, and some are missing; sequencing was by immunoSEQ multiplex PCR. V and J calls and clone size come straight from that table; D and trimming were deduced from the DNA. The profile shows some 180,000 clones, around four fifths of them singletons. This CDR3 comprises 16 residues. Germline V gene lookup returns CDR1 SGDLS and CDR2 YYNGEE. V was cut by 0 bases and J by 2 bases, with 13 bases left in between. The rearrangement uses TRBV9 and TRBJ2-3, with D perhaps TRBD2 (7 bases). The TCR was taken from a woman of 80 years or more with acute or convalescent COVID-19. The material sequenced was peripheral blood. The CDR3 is CASSVGGGTDTDTQYF. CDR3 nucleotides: TGTGCCAGCAGCGTAGGGGGGGGCACCGACACAGATACGCAGTATTTT. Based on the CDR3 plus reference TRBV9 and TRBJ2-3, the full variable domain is DSGVTQTPKHLITATGQRVTLRCSPRSGDLSVYWYQQSLDQGLQFLIQYYNGEERAKGNILERFSAQQFPDLHSELNLSSLELGDSALYFCASSVGGGTDTDTQYFGPGTRLTVL.